This TCR beta chain is drawn from a study of blood T cell repertoires in COVID-19. Study-level background: Acute and convalescent COVID-19 specimens originated in the United States, Italy and Spain.

The junction had 6 bases not matched to a gene; V was cut back by 4 bases and J by 2 bases. Germline V gene sequence: CDR1 SGHRS, CDR2 YFSETQ. The length of the CDR3 is 16 residues. The method was immunoSEQ multiplex PCR; TCRdb's version includes in-frame clones alone and lacks a portion of them. The sample lists approximately 240,000 clones; around 90% were seen once. Clinical histories supplied by participants themselves formed the basis of cohort assignment. This TCR came from a woman aged 25 to 39 with acute COVID-19. The chain carries TRBV5-1 and TRBJ1-3, with 10 bases that match TRBD1. Sequencing was done on a sample of PBMCs or T cells enriched from blood (not recorded which). The CDR3 loop reads CASSRDRGLAGNTIYF. The CDR3 bases are TGCGCCAGCAGCCGTGACAGGGGGCTCGCTGGAAACACCATATATTTT.